This T cell receptor (beta chain) was recovered during a study of blood T cells in healthy people across ages. In regard to this clonotype: This clone may be a read error of a much larger clone one base away.

A J-beta primer mix and a sample-barcoded 5' primer were used in a second PCR of roughly 6 to 12 cycles. Researchers report that a template-switch adaptor with 12 random nucleotides tagged each cDNA molecule. A single record per CDR3 protein comes from TCRdb applying MiXCR to the 5' RACE reads. The sample records 850,000 or so distinct CDR3 sequences, 25% to 30% being singletons. The clonotype was recovered from an elderly woman in good health. Sequences were obtained from blood.

CDR3 bases: TGTGCCAGCAGCTTAGGGGGGGGCAGTACCTACGAGCAGTACTTC. Residues: CASSLGGGSTYEQYF. The chain recombines TRBV7-8 with TRBJ2-7, with TRBD2 as a possible D gene (7 bases). V lost 1 base to trimming and J lost 2 bases, with 12 bases between them. CDR1 and CDR2 from the germline V gene are SGHVS and FQNEAQ. This CDR3 comprises 15 residues.